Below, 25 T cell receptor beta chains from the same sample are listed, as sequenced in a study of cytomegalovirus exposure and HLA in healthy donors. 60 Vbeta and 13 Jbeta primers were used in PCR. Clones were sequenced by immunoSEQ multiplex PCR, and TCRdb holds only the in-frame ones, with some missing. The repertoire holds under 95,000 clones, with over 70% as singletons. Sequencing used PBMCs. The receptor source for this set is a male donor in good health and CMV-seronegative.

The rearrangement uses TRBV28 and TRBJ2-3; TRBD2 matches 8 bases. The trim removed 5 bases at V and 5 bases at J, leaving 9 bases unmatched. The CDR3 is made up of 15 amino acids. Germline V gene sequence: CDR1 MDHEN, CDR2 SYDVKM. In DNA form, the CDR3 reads TGTGCCAGCAGTACAAGACTAGCGCCTGTAGATACGCAGTATTTT. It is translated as CASSTRLAPVDTQYF.

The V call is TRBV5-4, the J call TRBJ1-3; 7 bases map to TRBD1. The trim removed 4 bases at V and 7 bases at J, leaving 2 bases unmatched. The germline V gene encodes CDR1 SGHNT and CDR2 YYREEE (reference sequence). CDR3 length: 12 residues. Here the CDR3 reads CASSTQGNTIYF. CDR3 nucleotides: TGTGCCAGCAGCACACAGGGGAACACCATATATTTT. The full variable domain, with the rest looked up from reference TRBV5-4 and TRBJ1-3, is ETGVTQSPTHLIKTRGQQVTLRCSSQSGHNTVSWYQQALGQGPQFIFQYYREEENGRGNFPPRFSGLQFPNYSSELNVNALELDDSALYLCASSTQGNTIYFGEGSWLTVV.

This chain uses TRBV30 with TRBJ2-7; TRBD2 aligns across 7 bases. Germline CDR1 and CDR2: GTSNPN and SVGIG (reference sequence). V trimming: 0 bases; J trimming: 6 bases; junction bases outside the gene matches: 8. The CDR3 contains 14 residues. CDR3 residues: CAWSVLAAEGEQYF. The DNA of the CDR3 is TGTGCCTGGAGTGTCCTAGCGGCCGAGGGCGAGCAGTACTTC.

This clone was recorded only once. The CDR3 nucleotides are TGTGCCAGCAGTGAATTTGGGAGGCCAACTAATGAAAAACTGTTTTTT. Its translation is CASSEFGRPTNEKLFF. The chain uses TRBV25-1 and TRBJ1-4, with D unclear. CDR3 length equals 16 residues. V dropped 1 base and J dropped 0 bases, with 9 bases sitting between them. CDR1 and CDR2 (germline): MGHDK, SYGVNS.

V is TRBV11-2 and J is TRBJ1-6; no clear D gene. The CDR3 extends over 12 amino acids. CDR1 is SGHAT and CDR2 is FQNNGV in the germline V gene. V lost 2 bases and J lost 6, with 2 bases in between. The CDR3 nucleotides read TGTGCCAGCAGCTTACGTAATTCACCCCTCCACTTT. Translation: CASSLRNSPLHF.

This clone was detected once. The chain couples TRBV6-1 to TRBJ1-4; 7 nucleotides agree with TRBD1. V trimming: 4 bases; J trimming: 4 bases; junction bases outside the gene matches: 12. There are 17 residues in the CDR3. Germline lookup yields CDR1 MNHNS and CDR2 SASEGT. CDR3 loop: CASSAGTEIQINEKLFF. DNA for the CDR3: TGTGCCAGCAGTGCCGGGACAGAGATTCAAATTAATGAAAAACTGTTTTTT.

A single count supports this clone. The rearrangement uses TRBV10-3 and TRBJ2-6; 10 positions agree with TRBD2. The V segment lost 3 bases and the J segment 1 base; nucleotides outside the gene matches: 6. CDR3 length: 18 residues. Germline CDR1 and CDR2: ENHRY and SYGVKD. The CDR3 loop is CAISEPSGRASGANVLTF. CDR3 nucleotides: TGTGCCATCAGTGAACCTAGCGGGAGAGCATCTGGGGCCAACGTCCTGACTTTC.

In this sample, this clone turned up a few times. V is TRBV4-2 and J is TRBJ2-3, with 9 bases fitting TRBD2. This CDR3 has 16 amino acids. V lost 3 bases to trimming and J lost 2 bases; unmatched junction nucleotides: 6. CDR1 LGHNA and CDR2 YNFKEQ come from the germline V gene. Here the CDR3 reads CASSQLAGESTDTQYF. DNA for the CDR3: TGTGCCAGCAGCCAGTTAGCGGGGGAATCCACAGATACGCAGTATTTT.

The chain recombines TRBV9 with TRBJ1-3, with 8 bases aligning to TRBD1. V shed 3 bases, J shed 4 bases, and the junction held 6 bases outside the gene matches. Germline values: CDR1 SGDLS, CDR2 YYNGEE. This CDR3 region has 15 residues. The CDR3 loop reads CASSASGGEGNTIYF. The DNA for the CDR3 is TGTGCCAGCAGCGCGTCAGGGGGCGAGGGAAACACCATATATTTT.

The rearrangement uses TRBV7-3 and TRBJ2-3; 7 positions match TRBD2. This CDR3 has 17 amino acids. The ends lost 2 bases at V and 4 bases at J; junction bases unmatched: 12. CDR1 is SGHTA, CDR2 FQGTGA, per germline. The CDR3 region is CASSLAGDLSVADTQYF. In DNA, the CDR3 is TGTGCCAGCAGCTTAGCGGGAGATCTAAGTGTTGCAGATACGCAGTATTTT.

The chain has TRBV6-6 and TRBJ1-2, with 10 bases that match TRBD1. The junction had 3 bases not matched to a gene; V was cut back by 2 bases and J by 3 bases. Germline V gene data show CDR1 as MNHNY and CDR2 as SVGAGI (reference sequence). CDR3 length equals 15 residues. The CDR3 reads CASSYTGQGDYGYTF. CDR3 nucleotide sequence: TGTGCCAGCAGTTACACTGGACAGGGGGACTATGGCTACACCTTC.

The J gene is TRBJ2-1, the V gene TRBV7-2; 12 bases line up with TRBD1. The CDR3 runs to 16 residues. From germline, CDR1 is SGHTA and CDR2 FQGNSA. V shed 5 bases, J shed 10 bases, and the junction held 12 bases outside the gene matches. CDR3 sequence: CASSRQAGQGAWEQFF. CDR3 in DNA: TGTGCCAGCAGCCGTCAGGCGGGACAGGGGGCTTGGGAGCAGTTCTTC.

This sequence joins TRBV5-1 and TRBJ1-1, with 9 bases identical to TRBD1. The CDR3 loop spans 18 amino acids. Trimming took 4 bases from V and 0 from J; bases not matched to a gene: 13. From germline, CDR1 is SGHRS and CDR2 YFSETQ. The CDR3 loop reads CASSGDRGFSNLNTEAFF. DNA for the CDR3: TGCGCCAGCAGCGGCGACAGGGGGTTTAGTAATTTGAACACTGAAGCTTTCTTT.

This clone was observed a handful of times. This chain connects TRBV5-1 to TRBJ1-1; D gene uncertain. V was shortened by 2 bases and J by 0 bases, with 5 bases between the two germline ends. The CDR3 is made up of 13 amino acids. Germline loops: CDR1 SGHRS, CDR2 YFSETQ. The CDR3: CASSFTLNTEAFF. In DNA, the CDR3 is TGCGCCAGCAGCTTTACTCTGAACACTGAAGCTTTCTTT.

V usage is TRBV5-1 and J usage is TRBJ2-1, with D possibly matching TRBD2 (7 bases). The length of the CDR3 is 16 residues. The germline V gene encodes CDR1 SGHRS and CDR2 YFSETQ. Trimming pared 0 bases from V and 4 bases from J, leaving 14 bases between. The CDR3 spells CASSLGVRGPYNEQFF. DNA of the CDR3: TGCGCCAGCAGCTTGGGCGTGCGGGGGCCTTACAATGAGCAGTTCTTC.

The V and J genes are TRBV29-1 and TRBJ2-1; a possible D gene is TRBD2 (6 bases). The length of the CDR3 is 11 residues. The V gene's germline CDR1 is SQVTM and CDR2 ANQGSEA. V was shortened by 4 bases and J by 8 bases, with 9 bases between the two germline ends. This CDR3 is CSVGGVHEQFF. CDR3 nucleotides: TGCAGCGTTGGGGGGGTCCATGAGCAGTTCTTC.

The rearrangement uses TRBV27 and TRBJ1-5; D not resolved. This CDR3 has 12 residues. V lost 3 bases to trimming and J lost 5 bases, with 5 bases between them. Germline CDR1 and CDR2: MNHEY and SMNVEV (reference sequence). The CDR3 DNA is TGTGCCAGCAGTTTTTTAGATCAGCCCCAGCATTTT. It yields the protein CASSFLDQPQHF.

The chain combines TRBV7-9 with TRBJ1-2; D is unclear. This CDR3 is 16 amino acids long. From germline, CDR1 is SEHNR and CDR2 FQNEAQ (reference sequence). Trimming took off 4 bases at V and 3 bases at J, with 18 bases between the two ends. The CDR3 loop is CASSSLRSGMDYGYTF. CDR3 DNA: TGTGCCAGCAGCTCACTAAGATCGGGAATGGACTATGGCTACACCTTC.

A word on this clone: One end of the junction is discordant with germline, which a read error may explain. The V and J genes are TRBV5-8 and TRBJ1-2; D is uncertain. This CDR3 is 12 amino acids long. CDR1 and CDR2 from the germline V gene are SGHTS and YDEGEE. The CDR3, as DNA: TGTGCCAGCAGCTTGGTGAACTATGGCTACCCCTTC. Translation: CASSLVNYGYPF.

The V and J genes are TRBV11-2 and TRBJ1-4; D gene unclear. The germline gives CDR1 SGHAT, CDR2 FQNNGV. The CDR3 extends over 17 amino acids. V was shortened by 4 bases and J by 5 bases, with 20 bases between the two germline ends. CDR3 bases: TGTGCCAGCAGCTCCCTCGCCTCGGGTCTGATGAATGAAAAACTGTTTTTT. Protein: CASSSLASGLMNEKLFF.

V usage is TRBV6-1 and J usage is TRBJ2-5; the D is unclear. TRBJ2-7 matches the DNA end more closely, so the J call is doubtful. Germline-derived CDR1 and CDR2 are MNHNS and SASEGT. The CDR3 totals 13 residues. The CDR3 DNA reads TGTGCCAGCACTCTTACAGAAGGATACGAGCAGTACTTC. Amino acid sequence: CASTLTEGYEQYF.

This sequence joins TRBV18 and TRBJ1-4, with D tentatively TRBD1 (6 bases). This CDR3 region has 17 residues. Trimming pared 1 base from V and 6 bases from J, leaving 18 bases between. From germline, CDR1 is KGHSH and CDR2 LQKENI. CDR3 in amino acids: CASSPRSVGRGDEKLFF. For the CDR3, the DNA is TGTGCCAGCTCACCACGATCGGTTGGCAGGGGTGATGAAAAACTGTTTTTT. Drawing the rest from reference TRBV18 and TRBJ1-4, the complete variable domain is NAGVMQNPRHLVRRRGQEARLRCSPMKGHSHVYWYRQLPEEGLKFMVYLQKENIIDESGMPKERFSAEFPKEGPSILRIQQVVRGDSAAYFCASSPRSVGRGDEKLFFGSGTQLSVL.

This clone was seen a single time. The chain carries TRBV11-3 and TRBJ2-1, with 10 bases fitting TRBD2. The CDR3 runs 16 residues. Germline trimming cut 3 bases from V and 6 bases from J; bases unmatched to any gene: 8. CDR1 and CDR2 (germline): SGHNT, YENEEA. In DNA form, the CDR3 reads TGTGCCAGCAGCTTGACCAGCGGGAGGGCGGGCAATGAGCAGTTCTTC. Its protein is CASSLTSGRAGNEQFF.

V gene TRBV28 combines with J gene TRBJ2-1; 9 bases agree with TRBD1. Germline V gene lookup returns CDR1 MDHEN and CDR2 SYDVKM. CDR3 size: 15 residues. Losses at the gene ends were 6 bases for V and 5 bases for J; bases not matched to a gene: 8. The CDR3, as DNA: TGTGCCAGCAGCCCCGGGACAGGGCCCCACAATGAGCAGTTCTTC. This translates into CASSPGTGPHNEQFF.

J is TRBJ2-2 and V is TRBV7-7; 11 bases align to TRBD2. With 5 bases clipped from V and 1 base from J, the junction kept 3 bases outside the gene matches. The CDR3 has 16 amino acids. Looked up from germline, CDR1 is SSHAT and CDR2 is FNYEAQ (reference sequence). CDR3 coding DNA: TGTGCCAGCAGCAGACTAGCGGGGATGAACACCGGGGAGCTGTTTTTT. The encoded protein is CASSRLAGMNTGELFF.